Listed below are T cell receptor beta chains from one sample, sequenced in a study of blood T cell repertoires in COVID-19. Here immunoSEQ multiplex PCR was the method, and the copy in TCRdb shows in-frame clones only, minus some. The profile covers about 180,000 clones, with 86% appearing a single time and roughly 2.8% taken by the ten largest. The sequencing sample was made of peripheral blood. The source of these receptors is a young woman with active or convalescent COVID-19. The CDR3 runs from the conserved cysteine through the conserved F or W. Each record gives: V gene, J gene, CDR3 protein.

>TRBV10-3|TRBJ2-7
CAISEEGVGNYEQYF
>TRBV7-7|TRBJ1-2
CASSFPRGHNYGYTF
>TRBV11-2|TRBJ1-4
CASSFTGGTNEKLFF
>TRBV19|TRBJ2-2
CATSPYRTSVTGELFF
>TRBV28|TRBJ1-2
CASSLVQGNYGYTF
>TRBV6-5|TRBJ1-5
CASSLRQSNQPQHF
>TRBV28|TRBJ1-4
CASSLFPSEQGDEKLFF
>TRBV7-9|TRBJ1-1
CASSPPLAAVNTEAFF
>TRBV30|TRBJ2-7
CAWSVLAYEQYF
>TRBV7-9|TRBJ1-1
CASSRNRGGGTEAFF